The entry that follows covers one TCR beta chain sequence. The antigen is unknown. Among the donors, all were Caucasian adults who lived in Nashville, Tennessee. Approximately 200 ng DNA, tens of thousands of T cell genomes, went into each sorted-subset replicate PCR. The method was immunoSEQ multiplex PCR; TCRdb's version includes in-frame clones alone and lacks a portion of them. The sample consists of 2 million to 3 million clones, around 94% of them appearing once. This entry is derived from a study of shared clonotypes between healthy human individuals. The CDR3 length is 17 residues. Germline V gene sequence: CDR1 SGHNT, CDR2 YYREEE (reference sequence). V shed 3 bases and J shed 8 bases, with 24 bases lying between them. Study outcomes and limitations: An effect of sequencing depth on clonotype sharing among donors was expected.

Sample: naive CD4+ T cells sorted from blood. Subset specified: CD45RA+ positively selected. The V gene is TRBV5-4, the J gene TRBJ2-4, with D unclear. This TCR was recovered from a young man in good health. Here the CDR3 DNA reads TGTGCCAGCAGCTCCTCCCCAATACTCGCCTGGGGTGACATTCAGTACTTC. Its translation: CASSSSPILAWGDIQYF.